Following are 13 T cell receptor beta chains from one sample sequenced in a study of T cells in Graves' hyperthyroidism and ophthalmopathy. RNA transcripts yielded amplified TCR beta CDR3 regions. The HTBI set primed first-round TCR CDR3 RT-PCR. One entry per CDR3 protein results from TCRdb running MiXCR on the multiplex PCR reads. Among some 370,000 distinct CDR3 sequences listed, about 15% were seen once. Specimen: blood. Receptors were obtained from a woman in her twenties or thirties with Graves' hyperthyroidism that later progressed to Graves' ophthalmopathy.

The sample holds a few counts of this clonotype. The chain combines TRBV4-1 with TRBJ2-7; 7 bases map to TRBD1. This CDR3 is built from 17 residues. Germline V gives CDR1 MGHRA, CDR2 YSYEKL. Germline trimming cut 3 bases from V and 1 base from J; bases unmatched to any gene: 12. The CDR3 protein is CASSHELGAGGSYEQYF. The CDR3 bases are TGCGCCAGCAGCCATGAATTGGGGGCAGGGGGTTCCTACGAGCAGTACTTC.

The chain couples TRBV6-5 to TRBJ1-2; the D is unclear. The CDR3 spans 11 residues. The germline CDR1 and CDR2 sequences are MNHEY and SVGAGI. The ends were cut back, 7 bases at V and 5 bases at J, with 8 bases in the middle. CDR3 protein: CASTSLYGYTF. CDR3 sequence (DNA): TGTGCCAGCACTTCCCTTTATGGCTACACCTTC.

This clonotype was counted between two and nine times. J is TRBJ2-3 and V is TRBV7-9, with 8 bases fitting TRBD2. Germline V gene lookup returns CDR1 SEHNR and CDR2 FQNEAQ (reference sequence). Trimming at V came to 5 bases and at J to 2 bases, leaving 12 bases not matched to a gene. The CDR3 consists of 17 residues. The CDR3 sequence: CASSPRTSFPYTDTQYF. For the CDR3, the DNA is TGTGCCAGCAGCCCCCGGACTAGCTTCCCCTACACAGATACGCAGTATTTT. Full variable domain (remainder filled in from reference TRBV7-9 and TRBJ2-3): DTGVSQNPRHKITKRGQNVTFRCDPISEHNRLYWYRQTLGQGPEFLTYFQNEAQLEKSRLLSDRFSAERPKGSFSTLEIQRTEQGDSAMYLCASSPRTSFPYTDTQYFGPGTRLTVL.

This clonotype was recorded a few times. This rearrangement joins TRBV12-3 or TRBV12-4 to TRBJ2-1; 14 bases line up with TRBD2. This CDR3 spans 14 amino acids. V lost 6 bases, J lost 9 bases, and 4 bases stayed unmatched. The CDR3 DNA is TGTGCCAGCAGAGGACTAGCGGGAGGCGTTGAGCAGTTCTTC. It is translated as CASRGLAGGVEQFF.

This clonotype was seen more than once but under ten times. The J gene is TRBJ1-1, the V gene TRBV5-1, with D maybe TRBD1 (6 bases). The CDR3 is 14 amino acids. Trimming removed 0 bases from V and 1 base from J, with 7 bases in between. Germline CDR1 SGHRS, CDR2 YFSETQ. This chain's CDR3 is CASSLGDTNTEAFF. CDR3 in DNA: TGCGCCAGCAGCTTGGGGGACACGAACACTGAAGCTTTCTTT.

The gene calls are TRBV10-3 and TRBJ1-1; no definite D call. Deletions cut 2 bases from V and 0 bases from J, with 4 bases between. This CDR3 contains 13 residues. Germline CDR1 is ENHRY and CDR2 is SYGVKD. The CDR3 coding sequence is TGTGCCATCAGTGAGCCCATGAACACTGAAGCTTTCTTT. Translating it yields CAISEPMNTEAFF.

This clonotype has ten or more counts. V and J are TRBV11-2 and TRBJ2-5, with 7 bases matching TRBD2. Germline V CDR1 and CDR2: SGHAT, FQNNGV. J gave up 4 bases and V 3 bases, and 11 bases lay outside the gene matches. This CDR3 has 16 residues. CDR3: CASSFRTSLNGETQYF. The DNA for the CDR3 is TGTGCCAGCAGCTTCCGGACTAGTCTCAACGGAGAGACCCAGTACTTC.

There are a few counts of this clonotype. V gene TRBV19 combines with J gene TRBJ2-7; D uncertain. CDR1 LNHDA and CDR2 SQIVND come from the germline V gene (reference sequence). Trimming cost V 1 base and J 2 bases, with 9 bases left between them. CDR3 length: 14 amino acids. CDR3 sequence: CASSIGHTAYEQYF. The CDR3 nucleotides are TGTGCCAGTAGTATAGGACATACGGCCTACGAGCAGTACTTC.

This clonotype has a count of ten or more. The rearrangement joins TRBV28 to TRBJ2-1; 8 bases are shared with TRBD1. This CDR3 is 16 amino acids long. V lost 7 bases and J lost 3; bases outside the gene matches: 11. The germline CDR1 and CDR2 sequences are MDHEN and SYDVKM. Here the CDR3 DNA reads TGTGCCAGCACTCTTTATCAGGGGGCAGTCTACAATGAGCAGTTCTTC. It encodes CASTLYQGAVYNEQFF.

In its sample, this clonotype was seen many times. This rearrangement joins TRBV12-3 or TRBV12-4 to TRBJ2-2, with TRBD2 identical over 11 bases. The CDR3 is made up of 16 amino acids. With V trimmed by 5 bases and J by 4 bases, 6 bases remained unmatched. In DNA, the CDR3 is TGTGCCAGCAGTCCTTCAACTAGCGGGGGCACCGGGGAGCTGTTTTTT. Its protein product is CASSPSTSGGTGELFF.

This clonotype was observed at least ten times. J is TRBJ2-7 and V is TRBV27, with 7 nucleotides matching TRBD1. The germline gives CDR1 MNHEY, CDR2 SMNVEV (reference sequence). Trimming at V came to 6 bases and at J to 4 bases, leaving 6 bases not matched to a gene. The CDR3 sequence is 13 residues long. Written as DNA, the CDR3 is TGTGCCAGCAGCTTGGGGACAGAATACGAGCAGTACTTC. As protein: CASSLGTEYEQYF.

V usage is TRBV19 and J usage is TRBJ2-1; the D gene could be TRBD1 or TRBD2 (5 bases each). There are 13 residues in the CDR3. Trimming pared 6 bases from V and 5 bases from J, leaving 11 bases between. The germline V gene encodes CDR1 LNHDA and CDR2 SQIVND (reference sequence). The CDR3 spells CASRKEGNNEQFF. The CDR3 DNA reads TGTGCCAGTAGAAAAGAGGGGAACAATGAGCAGTTCTTC. Variable domain in full (rest from reference TRBV19 and TRBJ2-1): DGGITQSPKYLFRKEGQNVTLSCEQNLNHDAMYWYRQDPGQGLRLIYYSQIVNDFQKGDIAEGYSVSREKKESFPLTVTSAQKNPTAFYLCASRKEGNNEQFFGPGTRLTVL.

This clonotype showed up many times. This sequence joins TRBV11-2 and TRBJ2-5; unclear D gene. The V end was cut by 5 bases, the J end by 1 base, with 17 bases between. The CDR3 has 16 residues. Per the germline V gene, CDR1 is SGHAT and CDR2 is FQNNGV. The CDR3 DNA reads TGTGCCAGCAGCATTAGCAGGCACCTACCCCAAGAGACCCAGTACTTC. This gives the protein CASSISRHLPQETQYF.